A selection of T cell receptor beta chains follows, all from one sample in a study of TIL therapy for anti-PD-1-resistant metastatic lung cancer. Sequenced by immunoSEQ multiplex PCR; TCRdb stores in-frame clones only, minus some. The top ten clones hold 2.5% to 3% of a sample with about 32,000 clones, 74% of them seen once. The source material was blood, sampled at baseline. These receptors were obtained from a woman between 25 and 85 years old with non-small cell lung cancer. Each CDR3 is given with its conserved first and last residue. The order of the fields is clone size, V gene, J gene, D gene, CDR3 protein, CDR3 DNA. The D gene is left open where the match is weak. Part of the rows lack a size; the others show once, few, many or a class for expanded clones.

abundance: few
v_gene: TRBV7-9
j_gene: TRBJ2-2
d_gene: -
CDR3aa: CASSSMNTGELFF
CDR3nt: TGTGCCAGCAGCTCTATGAACACCGGGGAGCTGTTTTTT

abundance: -
v_gene: TRBV5-1
j_gene: TRBJ2-7
d_gene: TRBD1
CDR3aa: CASSLTGTAGYEQYF
CDR3nt: TGCGCCAGCAGCTTGACCGGGACAGCAGGCTACGAGCAGTACTTC

abundance: -
v_gene: TRBV19
j_gene: TRBJ2-1
d_gene: -
CDR3aa: CASQQVNEQFF
CDR3nt: TGTGCCAGCCAGCAGGTCAATGAGCAGTTCTTC

abundance: once
v_gene: TRBV5-4
j_gene: TRBJ2-3
d_gene: TRBD2
CDR3aa: CASSLAERTDTQYF
CDR3nt: TGTGCCAGCAGCCTAGCGGAGCGCACAGATACGCAGTATTTT

abundance: once
v_gene: TRBV10-2
j_gene: TRBJ2-4
d_gene: TRBD2
CDR3aa: CASSHQLAGANWYF
CDR3nt: TGCGCCAGCAGTCACCAACTAGCGGGAGCAAATTGGTACTTC

abundance: -
v_gene: TRBV5-4
j_gene: TRBJ2-5
d_gene: -
CDR3aa: CASSHGQIPVEETQYF
CDR3nt: TGTGCCAGCAGCCACGGACAGATACCTGTTGAAGAGACCCAGTACTTC

abundance: -
v_gene: TRBV29-1
j_gene: TRBJ2-1
d_gene: TRBD2
CDR3aa: CSVRLAGSRHNEQFF
CDR3nt: TGCAGCGTCCGACTAGCGGGATCGAGACACAATGAGCAGTTCTTC

abundance: few
v_gene: TRBV4-1
j_gene: TRBJ2-7
d_gene: -
CDR3aa: CASSQDDMKGEQYF
CDR3nt: TGCGCCAGCAGCCAAGATGACATGAAGGGAGAGCAGTACTTC

abundance: once
v_gene: TRBV10-3
j_gene: TRBJ2-2
d_gene: TRBD2
CDR3aa: CAINRGSGSNTGELFF
CDR3nt: TGTGCCATCAACCGAGGTAGCGGGAGTAACACCGGGGAGCTGTTTTTT

abundance: -
v_gene: TRBV27
j_gene: TRBJ1-2
d_gene: TRBD1
CDR3aa: CASSHRGLLHGYTF
CDR3nt: TGTGCCAGCAGTCACAGGGGTCTTTTACATGGCTACACCTTC

abundance: -
v_gene: TRBV2
j_gene: TRBJ2-7
d_gene: -
CDR3aa: CASSEGPYEQYF
CDR3nt: TGTGCCAGCAGCGAAGGGCCCTACGAGCAGTACTTC

abundance: once
v_gene: TRBV7-2
j_gene: TRBJ2-3
d_gene: -
CDR3aa: CASSLRGGASTDTQYF
CDR3nt: TGTGCCAGCAGCCTTAGGGGGGGGGCTAGCACAGATACGCAGTATTTT

abundance: -
v_gene: TRBV7-2
j_gene: TRBJ2-5
d_gene: -
CDR3aa: CASSLRAGKQETQYF
CDR3nt: TGTGCCAGCAGCTTAAGGGCCGGGAAGCAAGAGACCCAGTACTTC

abundance: -
v_gene: TRBV7-6
j_gene: TRBJ2-7
d_gene: TRBD2
CDR3aa: CASSLAPPASGGEQYF
CDR3nt: TGTGCCAGCAGCTTAGCGCCCCCCGCTAGCGGAGGTGAGCAGTACTTC

abundance: -
v_gene: TRBV9
j_gene: TRBJ1-1
d_gene: -
CDR3aa: CASSAEGLSPEAFF
CDR3nt: TGTGCCAGCAGCGCGGAAGGGCTTTCTCCTGAAGCTTTCTTT

abundance: -
v_gene: TRBV19
j_gene: TRBJ2-4
d_gene: TRBD1
CDR3aa: CASRFIAGGIQYF
CDR3nt: TGTGCCAGTAGATTTATAGCAGGGGGCATTCAGTACTTC

abundance: -
v_gene: TRBV27
j_gene: TRBJ2-4
d_gene: -
CDR3aa: CASSYSGLLKNIQYF
CDR3nt: TGTGCCAGCAGTTACTCGGGACTTCTCAAAAACATTCAGTACTTC

abundance: -
v_gene: TRBV10-2
j_gene: TRBJ2-3
d_gene: -
CDR3aa: CASTGGSTDTQYF
CDR3nt: TGCGCCAGCACGGGCGGGAGCACAGATACGCAGTATTTT

abundance: few
v_gene: TRBV25-1
j_gene: TRBJ1-3
d_gene: -
CDR3aa: CASSVGGAGNTIYF
CDR3nt: TGTGCCAGCAGTGTGGGGGGGGCTGGAAACACCATATATTTT